The 6 T cell receptor beta chains below all came from one sample that was sequenced in a study of response to subunit inactivated influenza vaccine. MiXCR, run by TCRdb on the RT-PCR reads, gives a single entry per CDR3 protein. The sample shows about 500,000 distinct CDR3 sequences, 16% of them seen only once. The sample consisted of CD4+ T cells sorted from PBMCs, taken about 24 months after vaccination. The receptors were gathered from a man between 50 and 75 years old who received an inactivated influenza vaccine.

This clonotype was seen a few times. The rearrangement joins TRBV5-6 to TRBJ1-1; no reliable D call. CDR3 length: 16 amino acids. Per germline, CDR1 SGHDT and CDR2 YYEEEE. The V gene lost 4 bases and the J gene lost 0 bases, with 16 bases spanning the gap. CDR3 bases: TGTGCCAGCAGCCGAACCCCTGAGGGAGTGAACACTGAAGCTTTCTTT. This encodes CASSRTPEGVNTEAFF.

V usage is TRBV5-4 and J usage is TRBJ2-3, with D possibly being TRBD2 (5 bases). Trimming left V 4 bases short and J 2 bases short, with 17 bases between. Germline values: CDR1 SGHNT, CDR2 YYREEE (reference sequence). The CDR3 is 16 amino acids. CDR3 sequence: CASSVTVSGNTDTQYF. For the CDR3, the DNA is TGTGCCAGCAGCGTCACAGTATCCGGGAACACAGATACGCAGTATTTT.

The chain has TRBV6-1 and TRBJ1-1; 10 nucleotides align to TRBD1. Germline CDR1 MNHNS, CDR2 SASEGT. With 6 bases clipped from V and 4 bases from J, the junction kept 5 bases outside the gene matches. CDR3 length equals 14 residues. Written as DNA, the CDR3 is TGTGCCAGCAGCCGCCGGGACAGGGGCACTGAAGCTTTCTTT. The encoded protein is CASSRRDRGTEAFF.

Many counts were recorded for this clonotype. The rearrangement uses TRBV2 and TRBJ2-1; 11 nucleotides align to TRBD1. This CDR3 contains 15 residues. Germline V gene data show CDR1 as SNHLY and CDR2 as FYNNEI. J lost 4 bases, V lost 5 bases, and 4 bases had no gene match. Here the CDR3 reads CASSFGQGAYNEQFF. For the CDR3, the DNA is TGTGCCAGCAGTTTCGGACAGGGGGCGTACAATGAGCAGTTCTTC.

This clonotype was seen only once. The chain employs TRBV2 and TRBJ1-1, with D tentatively TRBD1 (5 bases). Trimming took 3 bases from V and 9 from J, leaving 14 bases between them. Germline V gene data show CDR1 as SNHLY and CDR2 as FYNNEI. The CDR3 runs 13 residues. The CDR3 coding sequence is TGTGCCAGCAGTGAGATTGGGGACGGACAAGCTTTCTTT. It codes for CASSEIGDGQAFF.

This clonotype was counted between two and nine times. The chain employs TRBV19 and TRBJ1-4, with D hard to call. The V end lost 5 bases, the J end lost 8 bases, and 15 bases lay between the germline ends. CDR1 is LNHDA and CDR2 is SQIVND in the germline V gene (reference sequence). This CDR3 has 14 amino acids. CDR3: CASSRAPDREKLFF. The CDR3 DNA reads as TGTGCCAGTAGTCGGGCCCCAGACCGGGAAAAACTGTTTTTT.